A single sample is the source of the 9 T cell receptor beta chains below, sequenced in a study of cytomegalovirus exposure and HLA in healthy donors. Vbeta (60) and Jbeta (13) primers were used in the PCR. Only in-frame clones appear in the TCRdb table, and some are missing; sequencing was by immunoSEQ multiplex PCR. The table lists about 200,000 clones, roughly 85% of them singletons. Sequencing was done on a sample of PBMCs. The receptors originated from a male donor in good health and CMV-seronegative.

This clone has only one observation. Written as DNA, the CDR3 is TGCAGCGCTCCTCCGGGCGGGGGGTACCAAGAGACCCAGTACTTC. Its protein is CSAPPGGGYQETQYF. The genes are TRBV29-1 and TRBJ2-5; 8 positions agree with TRBD2. The CDR3 has 15 residues. V shed 7 bases and J 0 bases; nucleotides not matched to a gene: 10. Germline V gives CDR1 SQVTM, CDR2 ANQGSEA.

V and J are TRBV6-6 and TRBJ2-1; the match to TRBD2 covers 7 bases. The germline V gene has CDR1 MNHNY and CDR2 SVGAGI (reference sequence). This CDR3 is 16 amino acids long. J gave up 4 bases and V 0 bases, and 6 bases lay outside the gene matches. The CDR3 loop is CASSYSGTILYNEQFF. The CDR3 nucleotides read TGTGCCAGCAGTTACTCCGGGACTATCTTATACAATGAGCAGTTCTTC.

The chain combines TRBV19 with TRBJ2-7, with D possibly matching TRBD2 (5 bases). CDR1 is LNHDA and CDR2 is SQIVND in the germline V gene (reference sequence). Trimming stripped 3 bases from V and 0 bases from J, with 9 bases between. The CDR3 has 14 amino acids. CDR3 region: CASSITGSSYEQYF. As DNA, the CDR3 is TGTGCCAGTAGTATCACGGGGAGCTCCTACGAGCAGTACTTC.

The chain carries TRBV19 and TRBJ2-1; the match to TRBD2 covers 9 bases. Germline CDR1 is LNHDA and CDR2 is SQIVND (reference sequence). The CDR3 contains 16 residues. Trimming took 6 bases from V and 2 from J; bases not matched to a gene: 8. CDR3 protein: CASSPLAGLTYNEQFF. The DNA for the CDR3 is TGTGCCAGTAGCCCCCTAGCGGGGTTAACCTACAATGAGCAGTTCTTC. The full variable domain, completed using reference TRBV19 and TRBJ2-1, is DGGITQSPKYLFRKEGQNVTLSCEQNLNHDAMYWYRQDPGQGLRLIYYSQIVNDFQKGDIAEGYSVSREKKESFPLTVTSAQKNPTAFYLCASSPLAGLTYNEQFFGPGTRLTVL.

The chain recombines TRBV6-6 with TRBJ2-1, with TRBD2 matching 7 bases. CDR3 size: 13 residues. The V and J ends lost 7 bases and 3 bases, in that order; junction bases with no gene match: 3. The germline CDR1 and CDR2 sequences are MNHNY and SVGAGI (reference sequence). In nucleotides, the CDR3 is TGTGCCAGCACGTCTAGCGGCTACAATGAGCAGTTCTTC. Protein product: CASTSSGYNEQFF.

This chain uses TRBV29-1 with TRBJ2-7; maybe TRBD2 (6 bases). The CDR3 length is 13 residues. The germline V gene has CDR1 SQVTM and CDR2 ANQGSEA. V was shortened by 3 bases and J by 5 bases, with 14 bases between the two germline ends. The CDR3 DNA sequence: TGCAGCGTTGATTTGGGACTTTCTGACGAGCAGTACTTC. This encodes CSVDLGLSDEQYF.

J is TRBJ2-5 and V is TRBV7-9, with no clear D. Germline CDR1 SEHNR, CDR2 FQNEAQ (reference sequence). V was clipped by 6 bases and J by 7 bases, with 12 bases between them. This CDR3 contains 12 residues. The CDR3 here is CASRVGPGTQYF. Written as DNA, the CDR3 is TGTGCCAGCAGAGTAGGCCCAGGGACCCAGTACTTC.

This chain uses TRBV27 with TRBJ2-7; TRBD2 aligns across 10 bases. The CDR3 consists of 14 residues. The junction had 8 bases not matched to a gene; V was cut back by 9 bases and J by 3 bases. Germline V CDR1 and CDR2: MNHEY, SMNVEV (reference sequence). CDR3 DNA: TGTGCCAGTACAAGCGGGGGGGCTCACTACGAGCAGTACTTC. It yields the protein CASTSGGAHYEQYF.

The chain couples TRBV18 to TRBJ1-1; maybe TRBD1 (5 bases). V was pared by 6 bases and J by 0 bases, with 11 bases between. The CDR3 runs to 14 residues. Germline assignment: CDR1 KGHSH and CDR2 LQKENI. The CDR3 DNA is TGTGCCAGCTCCGCGACAGAGTTGAACACTGAAGCTTTCTTT. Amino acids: CASSATELNTEAFF.